These 7 T cell receptor beta chains share one sample of origin, sequenced in a study of cytomegalovirus exposure and HLA in healthy donors. Profiled with immunoSEQ multiplex PCR; TCRdb holds only in-frame clones, not every one. The repertoire includes around 230,000 clones, about 86% of them detected once, and about 1.2% sits in the top ten. Sequencing was done on a sample of PBMCs. Every receptor here comes from a woman aged 25 to 45 in good health and CMV-seropositive.

The chain carries TRBV19 and TRBJ1-1; TRBD1 might be the D (6 bases). Germline CDR1 and CDR2: LNHDA and SQIVND (reference sequence). The CDR3 is 14 amino acids. Trimming took off 10 bases at V and 2 bases at J, with 17 bases between the two ends. DNA of the CDR3: TGTGCCACCAGAGGAGGACAGATCAACACTGAAGCTTTCTTT. Its protein is CATRGGQINTEAFF.

This chain uses TRBV7-9 with TRBJ2-1; D gene ambiguous. Trimming shortened V by 2 bases and J by 5 bases, and 7 bases separated the two germline ends. The CDR3 is made up of 13 amino acids. Germline V gene sequence: CDR1 SEHNR, CDR2 FQNEAQ (reference sequence). The CDR3 spells CASSLLSDNEQFF. In DNA form, the CDR3 reads TGTGCCAGCAGCTTATTGTCAGACAATGAGCAGTTCTTC.

This chain connects TRBV11-1 to TRBJ1-5; no clear D. The CDR3 covers 14 residues. With 5 bases removed from V and 5 bases from J, the gap between germline ends came to 13 bases. Germline V gene data show CDR1 as SGHAT and CDR2 as FQDESV (reference sequence). The chain's CDR3 is CASSLRGRDQPQHF. CDR3 coding DNA: TGTGCCAGCAGCCTCCGAGGGAGGGATCAGCCCCAGCATTTT.

The chain is built from TRBV29-1 and TRBJ2-1; the D gene is possibly TRBD2 (6 bases). CDR1 and CDR2 (germline): SQVTM, ANQGSEA. Trimming took 7 bases from V and 7 from J, leaving 20 bases between them. The CDR3 loop spans 14 amino acids. CDR3: CSGYGTHKGNEQFF. The DNA for the CDR3 is TGCAGCGGGTACGGGACTCATAAGGGGAATGAGCAGTTCTTC.

V and J are TRBV7-2 and TRBJ2-7, with a weak D call TRBD1 (6 bases). Germline CDR1 SGHTA, CDR2 FQGNSA. Deletions cut 4 bases from V and 0 bases from J, with 10 bases between. The CDR3 has 14 amino acids. The CDR3 sequence: CASSSDSHSYEQYF. The CDR3 bases are TGTGCCAGCAGCTCGGACAGCCACTCCTACGAGCAGTACTTC. Variable domain in full (rest from reference TRBV7-2 and TRBJ2-7): GAGVSQSPSNKVTEKGKDVELRCDPISGHTALYWYRQSLGQGLEFLIYFQGNSAPDKSGLPSDRFSAERTGGSVSTLTIQRTQQEDSAVYLCASSSDSHSYEQYFGPGTRLTVT.

V is TRBV10-1 and J is TRBJ1-1, with D perhaps TRBD1 (5 bases). V lost 5 bases, J lost 4 bases, and 17 bases lay in between. The germline gives CDR1 WNHNN, CDR2 SYGVQD (reference sequence). The CDR3 is made up of 15 amino acids. CDR3 nucleotide sequence: TGCGCCAGCAGTTCCATTCACCCCGGGGGCACTGAAGCTTTCTTT. It codes for CASSSIHPGGTEAFF.

The V call is TRBV2, the J call TRBJ1-3, with no clear D. V gave up 4 bases and J gave up 8 bases, with 12 bases separating them. This CDR3 is built from 13 residues. Germline CDR1 SNHLY, CDR2 FYNNEI. CDR3 in DNA: TGTGCCAGCAGTGTCAAGTTTTCAGACACCATATATTTT. Translated, it gives CASSVKFSDTIYF.